These T cell receptor beta chains were read from a single sample in a study of cytomegalovirus exposure and HLA in healthy donors. The method was immunoSEQ multiplex PCR; TCRdb's version includes in-frame clones alone and lacks a portion of them. Found here are tens of thousands of clones, around 80% of them singletons; the top ten hold about 8.8%. The sequencing input was PBMCs. The source of these receptors is a man aged 40-55 years in good health and CMV-seronegative. Each CDR3 is given with its conserved first and last residue. The D gene is left open where the match is weak. Size is omitted from some rows. Given values are once, few, many or a class for expanded clones.

d_call j_call v_call clone_size cdr3_aa cdr3_nt
TRBD1 TRBJ2-3 TRBV5-1 . CASSLGQGVVRVTDTQYF TGCGCCAGCAGCTTAGGACAGGGGGTCGTAAGGGTCACAGATACGCAGTATTTT
. TRBJ2-7 TRBV5-4 . CASSLDYVYEQYF TGTGCCAGCAGCTTGGACTATGTCTACGAGCAGTACTTC
. TRBJ2-5 TRBV9 . CASSVGVGSQETQYF TGTGCCAGCAGCGTAGGCGTGGGGAGCCAAGAGACCCAGTACTTC
. TRBJ2-7 TRBV9 . CASSSTDSYEQYF TGTGCCAGCAGCTCCACGGACAGCTACGAGCAGTACTTC
. TRBJ2-7 TRBV2 . CASTEAASPIHEQYF TGTGCCAGCACCGAGGCCGCGAGCCCGATCCACGAGCAGTACTTC
. TRBJ2-5 TRBV7-9 . CASGRAGKETQYF TGTGCCAGCGGCAGGGCGGGAAAAGAGACCCAGTACTTC
TRBD2 TRBJ2-5 TRBV5-1 . CASSPLGREGLRETQYF TGCGCCAGCAGCCCCCTCGGGCGGGAGGGTCTGAGAGAGACCCAGTACTTC
TRBD1 TRBJ2-1 TRBV28 . CASSTRQGAGEQFF TGTGCCAGCAGTACAAGACAGGGGGCGGGGGAGCAGTTCTTC
TRBD2 TRBJ2-3 TRBV9 few CASSVASSPAGGQDTQYF TGTGCCAGCAGCGTAGCTTCTTCCCCAGCGGGAGGGCAAGATACGCAGTATTTT
. TRBJ1-2 TRBV2 . CASSDLLPSTGGYTF TGTGCCAGCAGTGATCTTCTCCCATCGACGGGGGGCTACACCTTC
. TRBJ1-2 TRBV5-5 . CASSWGGLDSSGYTF TGTGCCAGCAGCTGGGGCGGCTTGGACAGTAGTGGCTACACCTTC
TRBD1 TRBJ2-7 TRBV5-4 . CASSSGQESYEQYF TGTGCCAGCAGCTCGGGACAGGAATCCTACGAGCAGTACTTC
TRBD1 TRBJ2-3 TRBV7-2 . CASSPTGTAGTF TGTGCCAGCAGCCCGACCGGGACAGCCGGGACTTTT
TRBD1 TRBJ2-2 TRBV12-5 . CASGLAFGQGANTGELFF TGTGCTAGTGGTTTGGCCTTCGGACAGGGGGCGAACACCGGGGAGCTGTTTTTT
. TRBJ1-2 TRBV2 . CASSAQVLYTF TGTGCCAGCAGTGCTCAGGTCCTCTACACCTTC
TRBD1 TRBJ1-2 TRBV4-1 . CAGSHSRGQGIGGYAF TGCGCCGGCAGCCATTCCCGGGGACAGGGCATCGGTGGCTACGCCTTC
. TRBJ2-3 TRBV7-9 . CSSSQGSASTDTQYF TGTTCCAGCAGCCAAGGGAGTGCTAGCACAGATACGCAGTATTTT